The present TCR beta chain was sequenced within a study of blood T cell repertoires in COVID-19. About the study: The origin of the acute and convalescent COVID-19 samples was the United States, Italy and Spain.

Per the study methods: Reference gene primer amplification gave estimated nucleated cell counts. TCRdb's copy holds only in-frame clones and misses some; the assay was immunoSEQ multiplex PCR. The DNA was the basis for D and trimming; V, J and clone size are from that table. The data show 150,000 to 200,000 clones, approximately 90% seen once. The CDR3 loop spans 12 amino acids. Trimming stripped 5 bases from V and 9 bases from J, with 13 bases between. Germline V lookup: CDR1 SGHTA, CDR2 FQGTGA. Two negative PCRs, clearance, or symptom resolution were required of recovered Cohort 3 donors. V usage is TRBV7-3 and J usage is TRBJ2-5; D might be TRBD2 (5 bases). The sequence was collected from a woman in her 50s who had recovered from COVID-19. Input material: PBMCs or T cells enriched from blood (not recorded which). CDR3 protein: CASSPSDYPQYF. DNA of the CDR3: TGTGCCAGCAGCCCCTCCGACTACCCCCAGTACTTC. Filled out from reference TRBV7-3 and TRBJ2-5, the complete variable domain reads GAGVSQTPSNKVTEKGKYVELRCDPISGHTALYWYRQSLGQGPEFLIYFQGTGAADDSGLPNDRFFAVRPEGSVSTLKIQRTERGDSAVYLCASSPSDYPQYFGPGTRLLVL.